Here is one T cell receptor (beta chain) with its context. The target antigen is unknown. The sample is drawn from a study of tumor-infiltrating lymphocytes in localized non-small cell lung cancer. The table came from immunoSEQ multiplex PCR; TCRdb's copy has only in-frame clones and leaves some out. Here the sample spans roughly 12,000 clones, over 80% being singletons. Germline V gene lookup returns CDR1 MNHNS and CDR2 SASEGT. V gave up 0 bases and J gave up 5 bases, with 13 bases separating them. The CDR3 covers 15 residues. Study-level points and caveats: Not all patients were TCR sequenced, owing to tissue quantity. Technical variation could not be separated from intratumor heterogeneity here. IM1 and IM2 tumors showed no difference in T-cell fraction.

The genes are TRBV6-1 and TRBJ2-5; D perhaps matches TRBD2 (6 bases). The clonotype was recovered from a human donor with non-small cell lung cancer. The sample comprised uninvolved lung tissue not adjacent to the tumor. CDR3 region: CASSEAGQRAETQYF. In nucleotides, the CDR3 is TGTGCCAGCAGTGAAGCTGGCCAGCGGGCGGAGACCCAGTACTTC.